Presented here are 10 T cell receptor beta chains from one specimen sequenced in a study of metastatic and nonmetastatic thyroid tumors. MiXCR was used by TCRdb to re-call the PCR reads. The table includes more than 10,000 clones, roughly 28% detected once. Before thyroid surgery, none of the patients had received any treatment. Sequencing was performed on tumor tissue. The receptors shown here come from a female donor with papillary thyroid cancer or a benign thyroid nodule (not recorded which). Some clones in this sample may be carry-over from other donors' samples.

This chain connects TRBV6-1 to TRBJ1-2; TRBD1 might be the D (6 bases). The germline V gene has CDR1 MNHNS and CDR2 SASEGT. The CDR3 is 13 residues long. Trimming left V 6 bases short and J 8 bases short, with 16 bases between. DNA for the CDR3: TGTGCCAGCAGCGCCGCAGGGGATCGGGGCTACACCTTC. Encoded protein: CASSAAGDRGYTF.

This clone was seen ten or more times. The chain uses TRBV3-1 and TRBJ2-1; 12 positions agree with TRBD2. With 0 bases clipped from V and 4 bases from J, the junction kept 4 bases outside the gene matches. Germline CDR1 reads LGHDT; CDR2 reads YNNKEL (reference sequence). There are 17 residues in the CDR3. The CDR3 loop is CASSQEAGTSGYNEQFF. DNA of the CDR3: TGTGCCAGCAGCCAAGAGGCCGGGACTAGCGGGTACAATGAGCAGTTCTTC.

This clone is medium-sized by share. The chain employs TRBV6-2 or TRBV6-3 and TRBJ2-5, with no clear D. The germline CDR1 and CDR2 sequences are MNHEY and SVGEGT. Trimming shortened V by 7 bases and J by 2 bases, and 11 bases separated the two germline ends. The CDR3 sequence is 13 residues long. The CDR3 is CASTATSQETQYF. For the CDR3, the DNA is TGTGCCAGCACCGCGACCTCTCAAGAGACCCAGTACTTC.

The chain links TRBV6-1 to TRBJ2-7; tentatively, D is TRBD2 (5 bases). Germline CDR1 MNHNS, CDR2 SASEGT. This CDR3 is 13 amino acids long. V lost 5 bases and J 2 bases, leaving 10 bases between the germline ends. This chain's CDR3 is CASSPGITYEQYF. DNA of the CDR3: TGTGCCAGCAGTCCCGGGATTACCTACGAGCAGTACTTC.

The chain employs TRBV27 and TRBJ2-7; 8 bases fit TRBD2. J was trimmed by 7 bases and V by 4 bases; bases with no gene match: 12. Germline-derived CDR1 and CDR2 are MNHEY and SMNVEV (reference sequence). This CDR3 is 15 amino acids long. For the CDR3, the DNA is TGTGCCAGCAGTTCCCTACTAGCGGTAGTCCGGGAGCAGTACTTC. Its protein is CASSSLLAVVREQYF.

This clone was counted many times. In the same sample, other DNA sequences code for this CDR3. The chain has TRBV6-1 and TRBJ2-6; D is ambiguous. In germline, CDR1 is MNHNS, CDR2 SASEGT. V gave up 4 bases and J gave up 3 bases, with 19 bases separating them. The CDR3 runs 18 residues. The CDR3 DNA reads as TGTGCCAGCAGTGGCGTCGGTGCCCGTTCGAGTGGGGCCAACGTCCTGACTTTC. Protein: CASSGVGARSSGANVLTF.

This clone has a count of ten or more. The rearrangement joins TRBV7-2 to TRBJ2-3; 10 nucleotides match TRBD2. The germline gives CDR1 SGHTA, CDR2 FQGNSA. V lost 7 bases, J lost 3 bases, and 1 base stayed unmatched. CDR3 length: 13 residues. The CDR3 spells CASKLAGTDTQYF. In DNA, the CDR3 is TGTGCCAGCAAACTAGCGGGAACAGATACGCAGTATTTT.

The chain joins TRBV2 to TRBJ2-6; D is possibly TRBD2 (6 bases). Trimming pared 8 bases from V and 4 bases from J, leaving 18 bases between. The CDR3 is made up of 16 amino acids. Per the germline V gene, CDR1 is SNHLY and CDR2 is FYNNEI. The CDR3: CASGGESISGANVLTF. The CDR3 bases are TGTGCCAGCGGCGGGGAGTCGATTTCCGGGGCCAACGTCCTGACTTTC.

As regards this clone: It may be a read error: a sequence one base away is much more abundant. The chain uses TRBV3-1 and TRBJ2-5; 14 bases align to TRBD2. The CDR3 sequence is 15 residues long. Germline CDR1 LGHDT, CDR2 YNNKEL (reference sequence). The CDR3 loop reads CANSQWTSGGETQYF. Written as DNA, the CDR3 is TGTGCCAACAGCCAATGGACTAGCGGGGGGGAGACCCAGTACTTC.

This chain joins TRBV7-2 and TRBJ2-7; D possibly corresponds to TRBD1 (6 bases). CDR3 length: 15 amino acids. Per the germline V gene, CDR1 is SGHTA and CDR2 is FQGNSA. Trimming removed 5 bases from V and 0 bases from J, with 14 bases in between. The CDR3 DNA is TGTGCCAGCAGCGCGGTAGGGGGTCCCTCCTACGAGCAGTACTTC. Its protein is CASSAVGGPSYEQYF.